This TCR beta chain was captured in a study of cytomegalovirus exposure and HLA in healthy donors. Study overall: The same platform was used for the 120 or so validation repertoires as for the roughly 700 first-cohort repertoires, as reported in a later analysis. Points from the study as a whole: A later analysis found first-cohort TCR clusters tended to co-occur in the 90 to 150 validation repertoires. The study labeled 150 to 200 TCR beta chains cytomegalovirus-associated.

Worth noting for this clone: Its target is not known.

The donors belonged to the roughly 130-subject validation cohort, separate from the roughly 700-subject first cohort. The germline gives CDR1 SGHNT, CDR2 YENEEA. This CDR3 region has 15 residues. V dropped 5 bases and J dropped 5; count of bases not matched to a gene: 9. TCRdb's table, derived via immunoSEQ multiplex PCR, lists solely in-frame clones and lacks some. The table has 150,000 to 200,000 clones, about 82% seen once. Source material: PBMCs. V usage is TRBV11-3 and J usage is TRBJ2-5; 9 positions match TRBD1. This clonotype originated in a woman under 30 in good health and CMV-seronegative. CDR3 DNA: TGTGCCAGCAGCCAGGGACAGGGAGGCGGTGAGACCCAGTACTTC. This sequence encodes CASSQGQGGGETQYF.